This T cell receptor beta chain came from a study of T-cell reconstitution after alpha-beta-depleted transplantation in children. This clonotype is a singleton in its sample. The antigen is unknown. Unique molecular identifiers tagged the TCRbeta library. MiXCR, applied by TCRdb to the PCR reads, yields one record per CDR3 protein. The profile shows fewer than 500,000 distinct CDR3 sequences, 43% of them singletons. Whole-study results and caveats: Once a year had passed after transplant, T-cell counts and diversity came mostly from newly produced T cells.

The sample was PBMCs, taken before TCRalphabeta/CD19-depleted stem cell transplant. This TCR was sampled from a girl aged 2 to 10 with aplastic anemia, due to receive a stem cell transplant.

The DNA for the CDR3 is TGCGCCAGCAGCTTGATAGCGGGGTACAATGAGCAGTTCTTC. Residues: CASSLIAGYNEQFF. V usage is TRBV5-1 and J usage is TRBJ2-1; 8 positions agree with TRBD2. The CDR3 consists of 14 residues. Germline CDR1 reads SGHRS; CDR2 reads YFSETQ. J lost 4 bases, V lost 1 base, and 1 base had no gene match.